This T cell receptor beta chain emerged from a study of patients and donors after allogeneic stem cell transplantation. After removal of 6 bases from V and 4 bases from J, the junction contained 4 bases not matched to a gene. This CDR3 has 13 residues. In TCRdb, the RT-PCR reads were re-called with MiXCR into one record per CDR3 protein. In the table there are 800,000 to 1,000,000 distinct CDR3 sequences, roughly 17% of which are singletons. The source of this sequence is a human donor who was either an allogeneic HSCT recipient or a stem cell or donor lymphocyte infusion donor (not recorded which). It is not recorded whose cells these are; they may come from a transplant donor. Material: blood, either unsorted or a sorted T cell fraction (not recorded which). V is TRBV12-3 or TRBV12-4 and J is TRBJ2-7; 9 bases map to TRBD2. The DNA for the CDR3 is TGTGCCAGCAGAGAGGGACTAGCATACGAGCAGTACTTC. Translation gives CASREGLAYEQYF.